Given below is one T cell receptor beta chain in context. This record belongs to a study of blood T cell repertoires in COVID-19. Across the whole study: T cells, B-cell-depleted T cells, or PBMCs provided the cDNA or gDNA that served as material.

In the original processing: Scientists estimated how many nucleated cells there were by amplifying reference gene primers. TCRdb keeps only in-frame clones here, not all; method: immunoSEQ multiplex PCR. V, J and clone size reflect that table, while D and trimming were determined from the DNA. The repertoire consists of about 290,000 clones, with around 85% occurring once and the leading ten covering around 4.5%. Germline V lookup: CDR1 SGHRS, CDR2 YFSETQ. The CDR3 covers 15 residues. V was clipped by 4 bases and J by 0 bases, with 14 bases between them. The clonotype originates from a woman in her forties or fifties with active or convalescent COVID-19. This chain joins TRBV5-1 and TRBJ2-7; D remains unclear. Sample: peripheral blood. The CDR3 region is CASSPSQVGSYEQYF. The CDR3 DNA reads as TGCGCCAGCAGCCCCTCCCAAGTCGGCTCCTACGAGCAGTACTTC.